Below, 8 T cell receptor beta chains from the same sample are listed, as sequenced in a study of tumor and adjacent non-tumor tissue in lung cancer. The library came from three nested PCR rounds adapted from ARM-PCR protocols. One entry per CDR3 protein, called by TCRdb with MiXCR from the multiplex PCR reads. The data contain some 68,000 distinct CDR3 sequences, 75% to 85% of them singletons. No cell sorting was done before RNA was extracted from the tissue. The normal lung tissue was taken more than 3 cm from the tumor edge. The material sequenced was distant non-tumor lung tissue. All receptors come from a man aged 55-75 years with non-small cell lung cancer.

By frequency in the sample, this clonotype is medium-sized. The J gene is TRBJ2-5, the V gene TRBV11-1; D possibly corresponds to TRBD1 (5 bases). The CDR3 length is 13 residues. Trimming left V 5 bases short and J 2 bases short, with 9 bases between. Germline V lookup: CDR1 SGHAT, CDR2 FQDESV (reference sequence). CDR3 protein: CASSPPGQETQYF. CDR3 sequence (DNA): TGTGCCAGCAGCCCCCCAGGGCAAGAGACCCAGTACTTC. The full variable domain, in which reference TRBV11-1 and TRBJ2-5 provide the parts outside the CDR3, is EAEVAQSPRYKITEKSQAVAFWCDPISGHATLYWYRQILGQGPELLVQFQDESVVDDSQLPKDRFSAERLKGVDSTLKIQPAELGDSAMYLCASSPPGQETQYFGPGTRLLVL.

This clonotype appeared many times. The chain employs TRBV5-6 and TRBJ2-7; TRBD2 matches 7 bases. From germline, CDR1 is SGHDT and CDR2 YYEEEE. This CDR3 spans 17 amino acids. With V trimmed by 0 bases and J by 5 bases, 14 bases remained unmatched. CDR3: CASSLGTGLRERNEQYF. The CDR3 DNA follows: TGTGCCAGCAGCTTGGGGACTGGGCTGCGGGAGCGGAACGAGCAGTACTTC.

V gene TRBV6-2 or TRBV6-3 combines with J gene TRBJ2-1; a weak D match, TRBD2 (5 bases). The CDR3 sequence is 16 residues long. The V end was cut by 3 bases, the J end by 1 base, with 13 bases between. The germline V gene has CDR1 MNHEY and CDR2 SVGEGT. In nucleotides, the CDR3 is TGTGCCAGCAGTTATCCCCTGGAGGCTTCCTACAATGAGCAGTTCTTC. Its translation: CASSYPLEASYNEQFF.

This clonotype was counted once. V gene TRBV6-1 combines with J gene TRBJ1-1; D not resolved. V lost 10 bases, J lost 1 base, and 13 bases lay in between. CDR1 is MNHNS, CDR2 SASEGT, per germline. The CDR3 totals 13 residues. CDR3 DNA: TGTGCCATCACCACAGAACAGAACACTGAAGCTTTCTTT. Its translation: CAITTEQNTEAFF.

Notes on this clonotype: This CDR3 is missing its conserved last phenylalanine or tryptophan, likely due to a read error. This chain uses TRBV11-1 with TRBJ2-2, with D possibly called TRBD1 or TRBD2 (5 bases each). Germline V gene data show CDR1 as SGHAT and CDR2 as FQDESV (reference sequence). The CDR3 covers 14 residues. CDR3 amino acids: CESSYTSGTGDLFS. In nucleotides, the CDR3 is TGTGAAAGCAGCTATACTAGTGGCACCGGGGACCTGTTTTCT.

Concerning this clonotype itself: This could be a read error, since a much larger clone is one nucleotide away. The V and J genes are TRBV24-1 and TRBJ2-7; D is perhaps TRBD1 (6 bases). The V gene lost 6 bases and the J gene lost 6 bases, with 20 bases spanning the gap. Germline assignment: CDR1 KGHDR and CDR2 SFDVKD. The CDR3 has 15 amino acids. Written as DNA, the CDR3 is TGTGCCACCAGTAATTCTCTACGACCGACAGGCGAGCAGTACTTC. Protein sequence: CATSNSLRPTGEQYF.

There are many counts of this clonotype. This chain uses TRBV6-5 with TRBJ2-7; 9 bases match TRBD1. Germline CDR1 MNHEY, CDR2 SVGAGI. The CDR3 consists of 17 residues. The V segment lost 6 bases and the J segment 2 bases; nucleotides outside the gene matches: 14. This chain's CDR3 is CASSNRDRDTPTYEQYF. As DNA, the CDR3 is TGTGCCAGCAGCAACCGGGACAGGGATACACCTACCTACGAGCAGTACTTC.

The chain links TRBV5-8 to TRBJ1-5, with 7 positions matching TRBD1. The V gene's germline CDR1 is SGHTS and CDR2 YDEGEE. The V gene end was trimmed by 3 bases and the J gene end by 4 bases; junction bases not matched to a gene: 22. CDR3 length equals 20 residues. CDR3 sequence reads: CASSSDRVVVGVNNNQPQHF. The CDR3 region has the DNA TGTGCCAGCAGCTCTGACAGGGTTGTTGTCGGAGTCAATAATAATCAGCCCCAGCATTTT. Full variable domain (outside the CDR3, taken from reference TRBV5-8 and TRBJ1-5): EAGVTQSPTHLIKTRGQQATLRCSPISGHTSVYWYQQALGLGLQFLLWYDEGEERNRGNFPPRFSGRQFPNYSSELNVNALELEDSALYLCASSSDRVVVGVNNNQPQHFGDGTRLSIL.